This T cell receptor beta chain was sequenced in a study of T cells after posttransplantation cyclophosphamide. Whole-study findings and limits: Later blood repertoires were often dominated by clones from the donor CD8+ memory compartment. Recipient CMV seropositivity and CMV reactivation strongly tracked TRB clonality.

The CDR3 loop spans 14 amino acids. V gave up 5 bases and J gave up 5 bases, with 16 bases separating them. Per germline, CDR1 SEHNR and CDR2 FQNEAQ (reference sequence). Methotrexate plus calcineurin inhibitor accompanied controls' myeloablative marrow transplants; sampling was 1 year later. Profiled with immunoSEQ multiplex PCR; TCRdb holds only in-frame clones, not every one. The table includes roughly 21,000 clones, around 85% detected once. Regarding this clone: What it binds is unknown.

The V and J genes are TRBV7-9 and TRBJ2-7, with D possibly being TRBD2 (6 bases). This receptor was identified in a female patient between 30 and 45 years old who received an allogeneic stem cell transplant from an unrelated donor, was CMV-positive, and had acute and chronic GVHD. The graft donor may have given rise to some T cells. The input for sequencing was PBMCs, taken 350 to 400 days after allogeneic stem cell transplant with calcineurin inhibitor and methotrexate. The CDR3 sequence: CASSPGTGWNEQYF. The CDR3 bases are TGTGCCAGCAGCCCCGGGACTGGGTGGAACGAGCAGTACTTC.